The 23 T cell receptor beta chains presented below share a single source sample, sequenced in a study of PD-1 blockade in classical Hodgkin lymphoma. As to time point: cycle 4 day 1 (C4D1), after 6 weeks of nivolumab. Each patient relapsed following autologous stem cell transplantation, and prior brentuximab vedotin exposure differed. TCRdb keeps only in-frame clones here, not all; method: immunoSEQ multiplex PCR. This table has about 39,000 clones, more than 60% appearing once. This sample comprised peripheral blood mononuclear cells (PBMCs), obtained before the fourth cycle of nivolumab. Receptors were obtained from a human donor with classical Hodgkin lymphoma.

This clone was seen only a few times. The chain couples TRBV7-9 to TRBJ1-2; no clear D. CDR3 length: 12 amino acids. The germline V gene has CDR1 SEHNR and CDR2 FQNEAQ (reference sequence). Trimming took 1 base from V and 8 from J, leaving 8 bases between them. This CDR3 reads CASSLEVRGYTF. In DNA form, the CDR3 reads TGTGCCAGCAGCTTAGAAGTCAGGGGCTACACCTTC. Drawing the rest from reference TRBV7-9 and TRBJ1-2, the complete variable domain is DTGVSQNPRHKITKRGQNVTFRCDPISEHNRLYWYRQTLGQGPEFLTYFQNEAQLEKSRLLSDRFSAERPKGSFSTLEIQRTEQGDSAMYLCASSLEVRGYTFGSGTRLTVV.

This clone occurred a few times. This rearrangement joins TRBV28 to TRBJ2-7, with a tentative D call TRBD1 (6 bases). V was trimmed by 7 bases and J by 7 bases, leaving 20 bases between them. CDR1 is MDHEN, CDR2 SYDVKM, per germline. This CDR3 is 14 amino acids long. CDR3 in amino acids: CASNLGRGFFEQYF. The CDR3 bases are TGTGCCAGCAACTTGGGAAGGGGGTTTTTTGAGCAGTACTTC.

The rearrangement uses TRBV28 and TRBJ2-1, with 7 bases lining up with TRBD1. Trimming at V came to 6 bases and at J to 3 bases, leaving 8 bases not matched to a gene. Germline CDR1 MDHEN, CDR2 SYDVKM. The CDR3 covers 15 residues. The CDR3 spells CASRRLQGSYNEQFF. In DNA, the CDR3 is TGTGCCAGCAGACGCCTACAGGGGAGCTACAATGAGCAGTTCTTC.

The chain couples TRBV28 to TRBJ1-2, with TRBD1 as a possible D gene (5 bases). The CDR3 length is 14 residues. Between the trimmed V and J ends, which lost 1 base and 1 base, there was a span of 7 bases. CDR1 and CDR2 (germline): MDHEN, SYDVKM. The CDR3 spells CASSLSRVNYGYTF. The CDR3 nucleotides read TGTGCCAGCAGTTTATCCAGGGTTAACTATGGCTACACCTTC.

CDR3 amino acids: CASSYKGGSVEQYF. Written as DNA, the CDR3 is TGTGCCAGCAGTTATAAGGGCGGTTCCGTCGAGCAGTACTTC. V is TRBV6-5 and J is TRBJ2-7; D call uncertain. The CDR3 extends over 14 amino acids. The germline V gene has CDR1 MNHEY and CDR2 SVGAGI. The V gene lost 3 bases and the J gene lost 6 bases, with 15 bases spanning the gap.

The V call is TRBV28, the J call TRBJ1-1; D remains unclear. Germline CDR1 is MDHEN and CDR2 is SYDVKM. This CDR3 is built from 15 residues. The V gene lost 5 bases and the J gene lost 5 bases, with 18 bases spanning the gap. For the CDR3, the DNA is TGTGCCAGCAGTGTCTACGGAGAGGCGGAAACTGAAGCTTTCTTT. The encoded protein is CASSVYGEAETEAFF.

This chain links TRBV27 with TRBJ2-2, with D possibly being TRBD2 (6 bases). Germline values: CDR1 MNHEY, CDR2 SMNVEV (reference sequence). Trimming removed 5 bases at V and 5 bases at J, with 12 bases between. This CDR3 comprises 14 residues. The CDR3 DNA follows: TGTGCCAGCAGTGCGGGACGGCGAACCGGGGAGCTGTTTTTT. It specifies CASSAGRRTGELFF.

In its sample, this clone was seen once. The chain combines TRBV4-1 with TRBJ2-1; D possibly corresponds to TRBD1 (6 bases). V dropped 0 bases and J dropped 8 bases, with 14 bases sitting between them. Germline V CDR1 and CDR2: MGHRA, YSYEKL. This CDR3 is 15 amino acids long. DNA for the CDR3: TGCGCCAGCAGCCAAGATACTGGCAGGGGAGATGAGCAGTTCTTC. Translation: CASSQDTGRGDEQFF.

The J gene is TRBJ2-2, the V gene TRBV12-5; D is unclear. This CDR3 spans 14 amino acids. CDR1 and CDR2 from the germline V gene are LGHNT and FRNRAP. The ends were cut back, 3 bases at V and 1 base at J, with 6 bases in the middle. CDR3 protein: CASGLVLNTGELFF. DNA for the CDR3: TGTGCTAGTGGTTTAGTACTGAACACCGGGGAGCTGTTTTTT.

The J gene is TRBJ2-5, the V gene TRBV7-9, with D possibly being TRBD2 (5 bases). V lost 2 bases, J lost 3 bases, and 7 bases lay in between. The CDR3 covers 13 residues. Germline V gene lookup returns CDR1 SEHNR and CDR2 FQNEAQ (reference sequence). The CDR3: CASSLMREETQYF. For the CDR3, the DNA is TGTGCCAGCAGCTTAATGCGGGAAGAGACCCAGTACTTC.

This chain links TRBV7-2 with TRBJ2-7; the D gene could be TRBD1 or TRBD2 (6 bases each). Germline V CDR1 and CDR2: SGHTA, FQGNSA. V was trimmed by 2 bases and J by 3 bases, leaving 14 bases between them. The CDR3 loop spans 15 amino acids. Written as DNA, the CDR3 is TGTGCCAGCAGCTTATCGGGGGCAAACAGCTACGAGCAGTACTTC. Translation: CASSLSGANSYEQYF.

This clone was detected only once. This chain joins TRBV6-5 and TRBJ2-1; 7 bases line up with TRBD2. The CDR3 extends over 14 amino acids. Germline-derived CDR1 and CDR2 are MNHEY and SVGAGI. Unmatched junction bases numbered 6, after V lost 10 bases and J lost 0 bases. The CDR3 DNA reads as TGTGCCACCAGACTAGCCAGCTCCTACAATGAGCAGTTCTTC. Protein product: CATRLASSYNEQFF.

The CDR3 region is CASSFSSPGRFDEQYF. The CDR3, as DNA: TGTGCCAGCAGCTTTAGTAGCCCTGGGCGGTTCGACGAGCAGTACTTC. J is TRBJ2-7 and V is TRBV7-6; D gene ambiguous. Per the germline V gene, CDR1 is SGHVS and CDR2 is FNYEAQ. V was shortened by 3 bases and J by 5 bases, with 20 bases between the two germline ends. The CDR3 loop spans 16 amino acids. The variable domain in full, with the rest retrieved from reference TRBV7-6 and TRBJ2-7, is GAGVSQSPRYKVTKRGQDVALRCDPISGHVSLYWYRQALGQGPEFLTYFNYEAQQDKSGLPNDRFSAERPEGSISTLTIQRTEQRDSAMYRCASSFSSPGRFDEQYFGPGTRLTVT.

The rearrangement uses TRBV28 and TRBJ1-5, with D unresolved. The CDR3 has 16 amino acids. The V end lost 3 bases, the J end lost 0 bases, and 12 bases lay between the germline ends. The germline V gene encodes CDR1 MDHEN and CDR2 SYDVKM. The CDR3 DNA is TGTGCCAGCAGTTTTTCTGGGAGGGATAGCAATCAGCCCCAGCATTTT. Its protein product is CASSFSGRDSNQPQHF.

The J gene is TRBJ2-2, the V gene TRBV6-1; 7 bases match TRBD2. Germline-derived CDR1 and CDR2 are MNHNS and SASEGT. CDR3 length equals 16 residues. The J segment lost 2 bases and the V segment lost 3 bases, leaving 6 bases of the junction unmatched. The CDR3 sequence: CASSDTAGTNTGELFF. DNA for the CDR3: TGTGCCAGCAGTGATACAGCGGGGACCAACACCGGGGAGCTGTTTTTT.

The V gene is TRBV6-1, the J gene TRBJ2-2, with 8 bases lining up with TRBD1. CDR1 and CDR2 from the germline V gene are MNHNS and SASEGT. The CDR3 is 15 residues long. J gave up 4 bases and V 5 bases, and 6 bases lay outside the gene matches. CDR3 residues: CASSTTGVGTGELFF. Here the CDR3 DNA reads TGTGCCAGCAGTACGACAGGGGTTGGCACCGGGGAGCTGTTTTTT.

The CDR3 loop is CAIAQGVNTGELFF. The CDR3 DNA reads as TGTGCCATCGCTCAGGGGGTGAACACCGGGGAGCTGTTTTTT. This chain uses TRBV10-3 with TRBJ2-2; 7 bases agree with TRBD1. This CDR3 region has 14 residues. Germline values: CDR1 ENHRY, CDR2 SYGVKD. After removal of 8 bases from V and 1 base from J, the junction contained 4 bases not matched to a gene.

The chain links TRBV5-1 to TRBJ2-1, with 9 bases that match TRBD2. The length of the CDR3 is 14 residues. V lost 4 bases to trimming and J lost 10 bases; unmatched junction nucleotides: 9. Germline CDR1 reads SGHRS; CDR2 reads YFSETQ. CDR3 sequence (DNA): TGCGCCAGCAGCGCGACTAGCGGCTCGGGAGAGCAGTTCTTC. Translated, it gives CASSATSGSGEQFF.

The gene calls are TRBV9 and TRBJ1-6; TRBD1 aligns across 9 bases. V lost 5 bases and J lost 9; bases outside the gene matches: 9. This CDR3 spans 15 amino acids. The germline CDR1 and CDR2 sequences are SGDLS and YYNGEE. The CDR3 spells CASRKGQGTSSPLHF. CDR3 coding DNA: TGTGCCAGCAGGAAGGGACAGGGTACCAGTTCACCCCTCCACTTT.

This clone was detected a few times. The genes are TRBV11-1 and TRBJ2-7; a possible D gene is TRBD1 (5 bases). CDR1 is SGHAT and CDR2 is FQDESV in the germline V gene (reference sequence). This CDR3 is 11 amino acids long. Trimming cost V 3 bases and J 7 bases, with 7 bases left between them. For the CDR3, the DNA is TGTGCCAGCAGCTTTTCAGGGGAGCAGTACTTC. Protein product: CASSFSGEQYF.

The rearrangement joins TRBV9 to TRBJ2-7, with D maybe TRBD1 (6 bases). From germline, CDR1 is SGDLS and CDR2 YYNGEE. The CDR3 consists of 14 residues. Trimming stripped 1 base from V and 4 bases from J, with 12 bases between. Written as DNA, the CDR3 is TGTGCCAGCAGCGTATCTGGGACAACGTACGAGCAGTACTTC. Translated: CASSVSGTTYEQYF.

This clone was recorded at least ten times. CDR3 sequence: CASSTQMGGRQPQHF. The CDR3 nucleotides read TGTGCCAGCAGTACTCAGATGGGGGGCCGTCAGCCCCAGCATTTT. The chain recombines TRBV27 with TRBJ1-5, with D possibly being TRBD1 (6 bases). Germline lookup yields CDR1 MNHEY and CDR2 SMNVEV (reference sequence). This CDR3 has 15 amino acids. V was pared by 5 bases and J by 6 bases, with 17 bases between.

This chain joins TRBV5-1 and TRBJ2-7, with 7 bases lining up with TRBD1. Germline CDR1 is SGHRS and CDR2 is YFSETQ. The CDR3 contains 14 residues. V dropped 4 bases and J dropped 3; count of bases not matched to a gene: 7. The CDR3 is CASSPDRAGYEQYF. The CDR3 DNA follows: TGCGCCAGCAGCCCTGACAGGGCTGGCTACGAGCAGTACTTC. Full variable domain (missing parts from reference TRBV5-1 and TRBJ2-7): KAGVTQTPRYLIKTRGQQVTLSCSPISGHRSVSWYQQTPGQGLQFLFEYFSETQRNKGNFPGRFSGRQFSNSRSEMNVSTLELGDSALYLCASSPDRAGYEQYFGPGTRLTVT.